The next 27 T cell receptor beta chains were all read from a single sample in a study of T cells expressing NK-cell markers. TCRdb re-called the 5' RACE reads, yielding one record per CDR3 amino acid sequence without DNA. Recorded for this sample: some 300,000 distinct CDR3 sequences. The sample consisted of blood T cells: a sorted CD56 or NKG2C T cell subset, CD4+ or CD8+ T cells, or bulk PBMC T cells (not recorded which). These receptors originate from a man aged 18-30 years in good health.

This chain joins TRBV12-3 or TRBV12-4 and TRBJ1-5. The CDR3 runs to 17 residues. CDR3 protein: CASSLVPPGPSNQPQHF.

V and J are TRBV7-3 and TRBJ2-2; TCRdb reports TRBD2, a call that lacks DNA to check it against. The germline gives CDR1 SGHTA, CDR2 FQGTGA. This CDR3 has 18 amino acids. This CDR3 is CASRFVPQREVNTGELFF.

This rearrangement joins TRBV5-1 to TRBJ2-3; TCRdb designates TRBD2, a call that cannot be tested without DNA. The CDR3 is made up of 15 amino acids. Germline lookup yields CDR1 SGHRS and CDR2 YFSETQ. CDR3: CASSLSGRITDTQYF.

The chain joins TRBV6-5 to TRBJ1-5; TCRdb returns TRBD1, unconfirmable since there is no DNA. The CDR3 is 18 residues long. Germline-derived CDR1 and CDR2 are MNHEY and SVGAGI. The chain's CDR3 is CASSYYRPVLTGDQPQHF.

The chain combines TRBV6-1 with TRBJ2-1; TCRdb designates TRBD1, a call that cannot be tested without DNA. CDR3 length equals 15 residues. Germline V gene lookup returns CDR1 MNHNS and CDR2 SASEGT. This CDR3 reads CASTQTGTGNNEQFF.

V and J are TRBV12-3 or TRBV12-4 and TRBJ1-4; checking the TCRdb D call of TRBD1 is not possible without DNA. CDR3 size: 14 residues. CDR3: CASSGGGGNEKLFF.

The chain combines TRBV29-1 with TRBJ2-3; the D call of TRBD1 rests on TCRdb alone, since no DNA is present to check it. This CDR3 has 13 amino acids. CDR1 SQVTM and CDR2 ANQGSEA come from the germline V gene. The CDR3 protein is CSVEGRGGDTQYF.

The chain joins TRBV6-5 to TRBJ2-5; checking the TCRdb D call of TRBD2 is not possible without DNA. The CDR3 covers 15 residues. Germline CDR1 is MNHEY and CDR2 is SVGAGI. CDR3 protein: CASSFSTSGKETQYF.

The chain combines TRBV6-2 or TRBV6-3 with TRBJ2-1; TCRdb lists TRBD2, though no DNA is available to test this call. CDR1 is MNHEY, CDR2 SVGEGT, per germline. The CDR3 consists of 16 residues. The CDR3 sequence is CASSSLGTSGINEQFF.

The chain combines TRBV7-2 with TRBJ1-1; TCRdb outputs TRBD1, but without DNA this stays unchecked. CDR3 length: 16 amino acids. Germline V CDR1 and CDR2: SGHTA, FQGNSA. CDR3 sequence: CASTLGGTGVNTEAFF. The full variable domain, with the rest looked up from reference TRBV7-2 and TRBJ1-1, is GAGVSQSPSNKVTEKGKDVELRCDPISGHTALYWYRQSLGQGLEFLIYFQGNSAPDKSGLPSDRFSAERTGGSVSTLTIQRTQQEDSAVYLCASTLGGTGVNTEAFFGQGTRLTVV.

This CDR3 reads CASSPAPSSSGNTIYF. The genes are TRBV18 and TRBJ1-3. CDR3 length: 16 residues. Looked up from germline, CDR1 is KGHSH and CDR2 is LQKENI.

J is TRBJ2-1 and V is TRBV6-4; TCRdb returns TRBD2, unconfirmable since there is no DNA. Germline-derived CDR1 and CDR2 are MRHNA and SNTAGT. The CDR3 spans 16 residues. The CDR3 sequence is CASSKGLAGDYNEQFF.

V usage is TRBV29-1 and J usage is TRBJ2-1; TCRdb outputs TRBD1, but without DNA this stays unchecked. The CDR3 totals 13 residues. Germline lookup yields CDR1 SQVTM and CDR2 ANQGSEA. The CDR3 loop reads CSVGQQGANEQFF.

The CDR3 sequence is CASSSTPVQYF. This chain connects TRBV12-3 or TRBV12-4 to TRBJ2-3. The CDR3 length is 11 residues.

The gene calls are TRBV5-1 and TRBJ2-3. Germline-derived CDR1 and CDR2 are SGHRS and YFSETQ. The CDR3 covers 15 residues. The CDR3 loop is CASSLEGFITDTQYF.

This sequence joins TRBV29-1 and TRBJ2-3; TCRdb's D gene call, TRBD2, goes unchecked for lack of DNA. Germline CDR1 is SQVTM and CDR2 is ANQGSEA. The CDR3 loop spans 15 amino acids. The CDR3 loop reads CSARTSGTSTDTQYF.

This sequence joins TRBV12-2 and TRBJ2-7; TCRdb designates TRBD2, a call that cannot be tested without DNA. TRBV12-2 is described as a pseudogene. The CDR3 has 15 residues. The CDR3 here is CASRHGTSGSYEQYF.

The CDR3 loop is CASSLQDEETQYF. The rearrangement uses TRBV7-9 and TRBJ2-5. Germline V gene lookup returns CDR1 SEHNR and CDR2 FQNEAQ (reference sequence). The CDR3 sequence is 13 residues long.

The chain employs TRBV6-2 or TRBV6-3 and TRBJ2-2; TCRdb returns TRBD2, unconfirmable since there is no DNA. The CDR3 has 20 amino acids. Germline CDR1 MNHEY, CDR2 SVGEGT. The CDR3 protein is CASNPGGLELSGRRTGELFF.

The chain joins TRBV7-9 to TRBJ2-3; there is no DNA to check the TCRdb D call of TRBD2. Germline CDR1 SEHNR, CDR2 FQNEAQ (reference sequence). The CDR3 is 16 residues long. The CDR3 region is CASSYGTSGGTDTQYF.

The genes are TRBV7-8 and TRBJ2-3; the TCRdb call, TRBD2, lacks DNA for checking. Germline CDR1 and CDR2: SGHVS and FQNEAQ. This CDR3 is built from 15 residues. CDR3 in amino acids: CASGIAGGNTDTQYF.

CDR3 in amino acids: CASSLAASSYEQYF. The rearrangement joins TRBV5-5 to TRBJ2-7. Germline V gives CDR1 SGHKS, CDR2 YYEKEE (reference sequence). This CDR3 region has 14 residues.

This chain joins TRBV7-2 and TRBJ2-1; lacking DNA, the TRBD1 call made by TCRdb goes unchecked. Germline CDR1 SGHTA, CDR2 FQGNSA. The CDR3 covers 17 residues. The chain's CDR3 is CASSLALGRGKGYEQFF.

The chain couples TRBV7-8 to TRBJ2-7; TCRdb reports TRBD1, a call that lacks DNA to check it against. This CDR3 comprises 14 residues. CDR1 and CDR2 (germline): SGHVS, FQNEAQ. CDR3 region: CASSSTGESLEQYF.

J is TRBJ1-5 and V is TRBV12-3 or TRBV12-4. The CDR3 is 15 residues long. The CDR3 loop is CASSGWTESNQPQHF.

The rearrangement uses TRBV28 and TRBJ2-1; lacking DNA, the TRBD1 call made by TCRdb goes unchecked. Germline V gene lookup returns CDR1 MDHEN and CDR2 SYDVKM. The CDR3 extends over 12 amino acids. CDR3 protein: CASSTAGTGTFF. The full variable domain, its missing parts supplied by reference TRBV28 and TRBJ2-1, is DVKVTQSSRYLVKRTGEKVFLECVQDMDHENMFWYRQDPGLGLRLIYFSYDVKMKEKGDIPEGYSVSREKKERFSLILESASTNQTSMYLCASSTAGTGTFFGPGTRLTVL.

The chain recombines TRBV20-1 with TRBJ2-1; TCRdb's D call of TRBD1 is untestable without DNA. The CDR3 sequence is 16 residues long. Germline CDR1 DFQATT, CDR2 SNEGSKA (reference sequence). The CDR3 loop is CSASRGGGRSYNEQFF.